Given below is one TCR beta chain in context. This entry belongs to a study of blood T cell repertoires in COVID-19. Study details: Collection of acute and convalescent COVID-19 samples took place in the United States, Italy and Spain. T cells, B-cell-depleted T cells, or PBMCs provided the cDNA or gDNA that served as material.

Per the original methods: By means of reference gene primer amplification, nucleated cell counts were estimated. Clones were sequenced by immunoSEQ multiplex PCR, and TCRdb holds only the in-frame ones, with some missing. The DNA gave D and trimming, while V, J and clone size come from that table. The sample contains 200,000 to 250,000 clones, approximately 81% of which appear only once. V was shortened by 3 bases and J by 8 bases, with 14 bases between the two germline ends. The CDR3 has 15 residues. CDR1 is SGHTA, CDR2 FQGNSA, per germline. The V and J genes are TRBV7-2 and TRBJ1-6, with D tentatively TRBD1 (6 bases). This TCR was sampled from a man aged 35 to 55 with acute or convalescent COVID-19. Sequencing input: peripheral blood. CDR3 amino acids: CASSFIGGMDSPLHF. Here the CDR3 DNA reads TGTGCCAGCAGCTTTATAGGGGGTATGGATTCACCCCTCCACTTT.